Described below is a single TCR beta chain sequence and its context. The antigen is unknown. The data were taken from a study of cytomegalovirus exposure and HLA in healthy donors. Overall study context: Earlier results showed approximately 110 million unique TCR beta sequences derived from roughly 180 million T cells. Study-level results: Previously analyzed data showed that most TCR beta V segments were productive at a frequency of about 87% or about 30%.

Vbeta (60) and Jbeta (13) primers were used in the PCR. Sequenced by immunoSEQ multiplex PCR; TCRdb stores in-frame clones only, minus some. This table holds 140,000 to 150,000 clones, about 10% found once. The sequence was obtained from a man aged 50-59 years in good health and CMV-seronegative. The sample taken for sequencing was PBMCs.

The CDR3: CAWSGQGYGYTF. The DNA of the CDR3 is TGTGCCTGGAGTGGACAGGGCTATGGCTACACCTTC. The chain has TRBV30 and TRBJ1-2; 7 bases fit TRBD1. Per the germline V gene, CDR1 is GTSNPN and CDR2 is SVGIG (reference sequence). V lost 1 base and J lost 4; bases outside the gene matches: 0. The CDR3 contains 12 residues.